Included here is one TCR beta chain sequence, with context. Original processing notes: Using reference gene primer amplification, nucleated cell counts were estimated. Libraries were prepared by immunoSEQ multiplex PCR; TCRdb keeps only in-frame clonotypes and omits some of them. Clone size and the V and J calls come from that table; the DNA yielded D and trimming. The data show about 460,000 clones, approximately 91% seen once. This entry is derived from a study of blood T cell repertoires in COVID-19. Study background: T cells, B-cell-depleted T cells, or PBMCs supplied cDNA or gDNA.

Two consecutive negative NP/OP PCR tests, clearance, or resolved symptoms defined Cohort 3 recovery. This CDR3 has 16 amino acids. The ends lost 3 bases at V and 2 bases at J; junction bases unmatched: 3. The germline V gene has CDR1 LGHDT and CDR2 YNNKEL (reference sequence). V is TRBV3-1 (or the pseudogene TRBV3-2) and J is TRBJ2-2, with 10 bases identical to TRBD2. The source material was PBMCs or T cells enriched from blood (not recorded which). This TCR was recovered from a woman aged 55-69 years who had recovered from COVID-19. The CDR3 sequence is CASSHLAGVNTGELFF. The CDR3, as DNA: TGTGCCAGCAGCCACCTAGCGGGGGTCAACACCGGGGAGCTGTTTTTT.